This TCR beta chain was obtained from a study of CD8 T cells in Susac syndrome. Reverse transcription of roughly 0.5 to 1 ug RNA was carried out with random hexamers. TCRdb re-called the immunoSEQ multiplex PCR reads through MiXCR, storing one row per CDR3 protein. Here the sample spans about 69,000 distinct CDR3 sequences, around 95% being singletons. Negative magnetic isolation gave CD8+ and CD4+ cells; FACS enriched CD8+ TEMRA. Looked up from germline, CDR1 is SGHVS and CDR2 is FNYEAQ. The CDR3 has 13 residues. V was pared by 1 base and J by 5 bases, with 8 bases between. Material for sequencing was CD8+ T cells from PBMCs. This sequence originates from a human donor in good health. The chain carries TRBV7-6 and TRBJ1-1; D call uncertain. This chain's CDR3 is CASSLDHGTEAFF. DNA for the CDR3: TGTGCCAGCAGCTTAGATCATGGGACTGAAGCTTTCTTT.